This TCR beta chain was documented in a study of immune cell composition in non-small cell lung cancer. Study results and limitations: Adenocarcinomas with higher top tumour-associated clone frequency had more reactive TILs. Shared sequences between tumour-reactive and dominant in vivo clones were not proven. Top 10 clone scores and clonality were higher in squamous than adenocarcinoma. Smoking pack-years did not significantly correlate with tumour TCR-beta clonality.

The V segment lost 2 bases and the J segment 11 bases; nucleotides outside the gene matches: 6. This CDR3 region has 13 residues. Germline CDR1 is SGHTA and CDR2 is FQGNSA. Here immunoSEQ multiplex PCR was the method, and the copy in TCRdb shows in-frame clones only, minus some. The sample contains some 5,100 clones, around 78% of which appear only once. In this sample, this clone turned up once. Its antigen remains unidentified. The material sequenced was lung tumor tissue. This sequence was found in a human donor with non-small cell lung cancer. The chain combines TRBV7-2 with TRBJ2-1, with 7 nucleotides matching TRBD1. The CDR3 DNA follows: TGTGCCAGCAGCTTACCCCCGGACAGGAAGCAGTTCTTC. This encodes CASSLPPDRKQFF.